The next 9 T cell receptor beta chains were all read from a single sample in a study of glioma-infiltrating T cells after dendritic cell vaccination. Sequencing used immunoSEQ multiplex PCR; TCRdb keeps in-frame clones, though not all of them. The table has 80,000 to 100,000 clones, 70% to 80% seen once. The sample consisted of blood, taken before dendritic cell vaccination. These receptors were obtained from a human donor with glioblastoma.

The chain carries TRBV29-1 and TRBJ1-2; the D gene is possibly TRBD1 (6 bases). V was clipped by 8 bases and J by 4 bases, with 14 bases between them. The CDR3 sequence is 12 residues long. Germline values: CDR1 SQVTM, CDR2 ANQGSEA. CDR3 sequence reads: CSTSGGPYGYTF. In DNA, the CDR3 is TGCAGCACTAGCGGGGGCCCCTATGGCTACACCTTC.

The V gene is TRBV5-1, the J gene TRBJ1-2; 7 bases are shared with TRBD1. The junction had 6 bases not matched to a gene; V was cut back by 0 bases and J by 7 bases. This CDR3 region has 14 residues. CDR1 is SGHRS and CDR2 is YFSETQ in the germline V gene. The CDR3 coding sequence is TGCGCCAGCAGCTTGGGACAGGGTTCTGTTGGCTACACCTTC. The encoded protein is CASSLGQGSVGYTF.

The chain links TRBV5-1 to TRBJ1-2; 9 bases match TRBD1. With V trimmed by 3 bases and J by 4 bases, 19 bases remained unmatched. The CDR3 runs 19 residues. The germline gives CDR1 SGHRS, CDR2 YFSETQ. The CDR3 spells CASSSTGSGTGKFGYGYTF. The CDR3 bases are TGCGCCAGCAGCTCGACGGGGTCTGGGACAGGGAAGTTTGGCTATGGCTACACCTTC.

In this sample, this clone turned up once. The J gene is TRBJ1-1, the V gene TRBV6-6, with a possible D match to TRBD1 (6 bases). Germline CDR1 MNHNY, CDR2 SVGAGI (reference sequence). Trimming cost V 6 bases and J 3 bases, with 11 bases left between them. The CDR3 runs to 13 residues. The CDR3 reads CASSGNRDTEAFF. The CDR3 coding sequence is TGTGCCAGCAGCGGAAACAGGGACACTGAAGCTTTCTTT.

The V and J genes are TRBV18 and TRBJ2-1, with 10 positions matching TRBD2. Germline CDR1 KGHSH, CDR2 LQKENI. After removal of 2 bases from V and 8 bases from J, the junction contained 6 bases not matched to a gene. The CDR3 is 15 residues long. In DNA form, the CDR3 reads TGTGCCAGCTCACCAATCCCTAGCGGGAGTGATGAGCAGTTCTTC. Its translation is CASSPIPSGSDEQFF.

The chain links TRBV6-5 to TRBJ1-6; 9 bases are a match to TRBD1. With V trimmed by 0 bases and J by 7 bases, 1 base remained unmatched. The germline gives CDR1 MNHEY, CDR2 SVGAGI. CDR3 length: 15 amino acids. CDR3 amino acids: CASSYSGQGNSPLHF. As DNA, the CDR3 is TGTGCCAGCAGTTACTCGGGACAGGGAAATTCACCCCTCCACTTT.

The chain couples TRBV5-1 to TRBJ1-5; D perhaps matches TRBD1 (6 bases). The germline CDR1 and CDR2 sequences are SGHRS and YFSETQ. V was pared by 3 bases and J by 7 bases, with 17 bases between. This CDR3 region has 15 residues. CDR3 in DNA: TGCGCCAGCAGCTCGGTGGGGGGGGCGGACCAGCCCCAGCATTTT. Translation gives CASSSVGGADQPQHF.

The chain carries TRBV19 and TRBJ1-2; D perhaps matches TRBD1 (6 bases). From germline, CDR1 is LNHDA and CDR2 SQIVND (reference sequence). This CDR3 spans 16 amino acids. V was shortened by 5 bases and J by 0 bases, with 16 bases between the two germline ends. Here the CDR3 DNA reads TGTGCCAGTAGTCGGACAGCCCTTAATGCTAACTATGGCTACACCTTC. Its protein is CASSRTALNANYGYTF. The full variable domain, rest sourced from reference TRBV19 and TRBJ1-2, is DGGITQSPKYLFRKEGQNVTLSCEQNLNHDAMYWYRQDPGQGLRLIYYSQIVNDFQKGDIAEGYSVSREKKESFPLTVTSAQKNPTAFYLCASSRTALNANYGYTFGSGTRLTVV.

The chain carries TRBV5-1 and TRBJ2-5, with 8 bases identical to TRBD1. The J call is uncertain, as TRBJ2-7 better fits the DNA end. The CDR3 has 15 residues. CDR1 is SGHRS and CDR2 is YFSETQ in the germline V gene. This CDR3 is CASSPRDRSSYEQYF. CDR3 DNA: TGCGCCAGCAGCCCCCGGGACAGGAGCTCCTACGAGCAGTACTTC.